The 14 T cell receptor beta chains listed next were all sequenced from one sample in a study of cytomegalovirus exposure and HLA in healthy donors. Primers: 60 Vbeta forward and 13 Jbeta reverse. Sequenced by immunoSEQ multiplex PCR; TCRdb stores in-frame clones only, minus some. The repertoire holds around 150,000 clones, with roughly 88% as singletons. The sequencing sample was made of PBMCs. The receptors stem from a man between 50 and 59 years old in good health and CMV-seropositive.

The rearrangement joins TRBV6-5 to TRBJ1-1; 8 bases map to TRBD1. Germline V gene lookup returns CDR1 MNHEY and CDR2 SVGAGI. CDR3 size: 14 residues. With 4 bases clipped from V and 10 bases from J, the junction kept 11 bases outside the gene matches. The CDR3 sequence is CASSWTGTLRRAFF. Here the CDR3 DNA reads TGTGCCAGCAGTTGGACAGGGACCCTCCGCAGAGCTTTCTTT.

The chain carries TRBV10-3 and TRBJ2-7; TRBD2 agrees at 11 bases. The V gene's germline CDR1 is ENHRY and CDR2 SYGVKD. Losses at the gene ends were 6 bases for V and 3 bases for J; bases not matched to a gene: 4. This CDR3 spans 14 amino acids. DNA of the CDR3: TGTGCCATCAGCGCGGGGACTAGCGGCTACGAGCAGTACGTC. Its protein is CAISAGTSGYEQYV.

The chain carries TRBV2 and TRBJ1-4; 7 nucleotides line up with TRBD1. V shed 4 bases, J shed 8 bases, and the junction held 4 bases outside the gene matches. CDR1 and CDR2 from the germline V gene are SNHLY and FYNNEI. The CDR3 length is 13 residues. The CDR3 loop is CASSVGTDEKLFF. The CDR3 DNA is TGTGCCAGCAGTGTGGGGACAGACGAAAAACTGTTTTTT.

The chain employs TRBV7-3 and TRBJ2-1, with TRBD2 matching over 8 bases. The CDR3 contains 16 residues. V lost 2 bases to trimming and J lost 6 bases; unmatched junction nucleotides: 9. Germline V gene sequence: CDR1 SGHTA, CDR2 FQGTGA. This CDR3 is CASSLVAGPRGNEQFF. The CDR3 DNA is TGTGCCAGCAGCTTAGTAGCGGGACCCCGAGGCAATGAGCAGTTCTTC.

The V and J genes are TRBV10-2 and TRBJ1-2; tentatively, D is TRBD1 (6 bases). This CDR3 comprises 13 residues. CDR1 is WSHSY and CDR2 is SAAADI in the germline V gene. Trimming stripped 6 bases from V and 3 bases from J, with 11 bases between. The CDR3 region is CASSMAGDYGYTF. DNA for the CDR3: TGCGCCAGCAGCATGGCAGGGGACTATGGCTACACCTTC.

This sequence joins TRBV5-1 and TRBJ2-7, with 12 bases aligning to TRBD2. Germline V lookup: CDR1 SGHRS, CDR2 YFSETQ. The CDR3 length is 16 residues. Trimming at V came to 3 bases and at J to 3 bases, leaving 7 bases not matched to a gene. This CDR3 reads CASSSSSGGAFYEQYF. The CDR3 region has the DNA TGCGCCAGCAGCTCCTCTAGCGGGGGGGCATTCTACGAGCAGTACTTC.

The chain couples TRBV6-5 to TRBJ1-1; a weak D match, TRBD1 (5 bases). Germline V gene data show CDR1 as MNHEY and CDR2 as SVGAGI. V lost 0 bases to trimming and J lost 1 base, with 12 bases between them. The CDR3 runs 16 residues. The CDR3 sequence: CASSYSGSGTNTEAFF. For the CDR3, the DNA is TGTGCCAGCAGTTACTCGGGCAGCGGGACGAACACTGAAGCTTTCTTT.

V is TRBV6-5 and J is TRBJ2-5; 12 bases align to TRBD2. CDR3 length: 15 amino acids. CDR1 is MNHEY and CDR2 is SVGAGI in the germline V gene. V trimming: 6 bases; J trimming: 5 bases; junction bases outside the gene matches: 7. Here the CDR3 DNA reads TGTGCCAGCAGCCGAGGACTAGCGGGAATCGAGACCCAGTACTTC. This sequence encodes CASSRGLAGIETQYF.

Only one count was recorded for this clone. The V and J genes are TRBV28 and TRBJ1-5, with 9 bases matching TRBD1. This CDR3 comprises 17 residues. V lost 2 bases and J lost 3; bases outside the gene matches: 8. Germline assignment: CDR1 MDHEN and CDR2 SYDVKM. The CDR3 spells CASSLRGTGSFNQPQHF. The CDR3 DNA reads TGTGCCAGCAGTTTACGAGGGACAGGGTCTTTCAATCAGCCCCAGCATTTT.

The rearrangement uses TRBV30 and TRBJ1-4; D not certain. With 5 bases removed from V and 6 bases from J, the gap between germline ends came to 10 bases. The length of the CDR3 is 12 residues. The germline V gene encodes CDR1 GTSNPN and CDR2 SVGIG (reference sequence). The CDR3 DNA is TGTGCCTGGGCTTGGCAGGATGAAAAACTGTTTTTT. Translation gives CAWAWQDEKLFF.

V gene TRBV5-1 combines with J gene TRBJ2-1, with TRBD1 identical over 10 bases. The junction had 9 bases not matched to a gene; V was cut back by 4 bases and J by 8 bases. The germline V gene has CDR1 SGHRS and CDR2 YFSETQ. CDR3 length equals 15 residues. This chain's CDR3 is CASSAAGTGVDEQFF. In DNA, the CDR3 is TGCGCCAGCAGCGCCGCCGGGACAGGGGTTGATGAGCAGTTCTTC. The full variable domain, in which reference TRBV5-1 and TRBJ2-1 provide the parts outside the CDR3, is KAGVTQTPRYLIKTRGQQVTLSCSPISGHRSVSWYQQTPGQGLQFLFEYFSETQRNKGNFPGRFSGRQFSNSRSEMNVSTLELGDSALYLCASSAAGTGVDEQFFGPGTRLTVL.

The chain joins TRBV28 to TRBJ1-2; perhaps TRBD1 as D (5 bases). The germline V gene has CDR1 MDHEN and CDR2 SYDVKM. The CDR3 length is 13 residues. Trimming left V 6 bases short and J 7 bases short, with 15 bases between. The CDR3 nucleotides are TGTGCCAGCAGACTCCAGGGTGTGATTGGCTACACCTTC. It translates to CASRLQGVIGYTF.

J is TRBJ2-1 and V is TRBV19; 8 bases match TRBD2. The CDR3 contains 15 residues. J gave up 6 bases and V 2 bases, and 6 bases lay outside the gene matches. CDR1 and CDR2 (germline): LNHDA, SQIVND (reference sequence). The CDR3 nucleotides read TGTGCCAGTAGTATACAAGCGGGAGTCCCCAATGAGCAGTTCTTC. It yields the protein CASSIQAGVPNEQFF. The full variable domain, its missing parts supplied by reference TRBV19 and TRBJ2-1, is DGGITQSPKYLFRKEGQNVTLSCEQNLNHDAMYWYRQDPGQGLRLIYYSQIVNDFQKGDIAEGYSVSREKKESFPLTVTSAQKNPTAFYLCASSIQAGVPNEQFFGPGTRLTVL.

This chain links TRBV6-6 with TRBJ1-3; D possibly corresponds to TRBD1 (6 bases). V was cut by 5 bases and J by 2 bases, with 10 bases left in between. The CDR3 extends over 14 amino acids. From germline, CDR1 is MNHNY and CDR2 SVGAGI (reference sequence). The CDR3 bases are TGTGCCAGCAGTACCCAGGGGCCTGGAAACACCATATATTTT. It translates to CASSTQGPGNTIYF.